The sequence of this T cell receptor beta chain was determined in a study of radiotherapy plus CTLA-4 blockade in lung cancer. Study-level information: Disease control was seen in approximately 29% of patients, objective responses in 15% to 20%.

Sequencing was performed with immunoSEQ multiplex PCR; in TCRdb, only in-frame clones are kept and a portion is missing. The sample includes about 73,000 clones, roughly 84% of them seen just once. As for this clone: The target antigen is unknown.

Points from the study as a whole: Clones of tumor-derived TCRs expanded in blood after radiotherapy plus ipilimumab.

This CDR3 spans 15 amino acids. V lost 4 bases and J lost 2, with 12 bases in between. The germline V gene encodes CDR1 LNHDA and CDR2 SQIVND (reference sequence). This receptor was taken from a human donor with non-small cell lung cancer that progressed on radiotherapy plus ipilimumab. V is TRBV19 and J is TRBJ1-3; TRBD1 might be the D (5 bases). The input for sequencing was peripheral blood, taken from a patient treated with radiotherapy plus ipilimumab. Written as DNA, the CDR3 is TGTGCCAGTAGTACATCCGGGACGGCTGGAAACACCATATATTTT. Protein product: CASSTSGTAGNTIYF.